The 27 T cell receptor beta chains below all came from one sample that was sequenced in a study of blood T cell repertoires in COVID-19. The repertoire was sequenced with immunoSEQ multiplex PCR; TCRdb's copy has only in-frame clones and lacks some. The profile shows 250,000 to 300,000 clones, roughly 85% of them singletons. The sample consisted of PBMCs or T cells enriched from blood (not recorded which). All receptors derive from a woman in her forties or fifties who had been exposed to COVID-19.

The chain is built from TRBV29-1 and TRBJ1-1, with 10 bases that match TRBD1. The CDR3 length is 14 residues. Per the germline V gene, CDR1 is SQVTM and CDR2 is ANQGSEA. Unmatched junction bases numbered 5, after V lost 6 bases and J lost 1 base. The CDR3 reads CSVFGQGGNTEAFF. In nucleotides, the CDR3 is TGCAGCGTCTTTGGACAGGGGGGGAACACTGAAGCTTTCTTT.

The gene calls are TRBV5-1 and TRBJ2-7; D ambiguous. V was pared by 3 bases and J by 5 bases, with 15 bases between. From germline, CDR1 is SGHRS and CDR2 YFSETQ. The CDR3 spans 14 residues. DNA of the CDR3: TGCGCCAGCAGCTCTATAAGTAGTTCGCACGAGCAGTACTTC. Its protein is CASSSISSSHEQYF.

The V call is TRBV7-9, the J call TRBJ1-6, with D hard to call. Germline V CDR1 and CDR2: SEHNR, FQNEAQ (reference sequence). V was trimmed by 3 bases and J by 7 bases, leaving 10 bases between them. The CDR3 consists of 14 residues. Written as DNA, the CDR3 is TGTGCCAGCAGCTTCCCACAGCCCAATTCACCCCTCCACTTT. This translates into CASSFPQPNSPLHF.

J is TRBJ1-2 and V is TRBV11-2; tentative D call: TRBD1 (5 bases). This CDR3 region has 15 residues. Trimming took off 4 bases at V and 4 bases at J, with 16 bases between the two ends. The germline CDR1 and CDR2 sequences are SGHAT and FQNNGV. As DNA, the CDR3 is TGTGCCAGCAGCTATAAGGCAGGGCCCATCTATGGCTACACCTTC. Its translation: CASSYKAGPIYGYTF.

The chain has TRBV7-2 and TRBJ1-4; 10 bases fit TRBD1. The V gene end was trimmed by 5 bases and the J gene end by 5 bases; junction bases not matched to a gene: 11. Germline-derived CDR1 and CDR2 are SGHTA and FQGNSA. This CDR3 spans 17 amino acids. The CDR3 reads CASSPLSAGQGNEKLFF. CDR3 coding DNA: TGTGCCAGCAGCCCCCTGTCGGCGGGACAGGGGAATGAAAAACTGTTTTTT.

This clone has only a few counts. This rearrangement joins TRBV10-3 to TRBJ1-1, with D unresolved. In germline, CDR1 is ENHRY, CDR2 SYGVKD. Trimming cost V 2 bases and J 2 bases, with 12 bases left between them. The length of the CDR3 is 15 residues. CDR3: CAISEEGRRNTEAFF. Here the CDR3 DNA reads TGTGCCATCAGTGAGGAGGGCAGGAGAAACACTGAAGCTTTCTTT.

This clone appeared once. The chain recombines TRBV3-1 (or the pseudogene TRBV3-2) with TRBJ2-3, with TRBD2 as a possible D gene (6 bases). CDR1 LGHDT and CDR2 YNNKEL come from the germline V gene (reference sequence). V was cut by 4 bases and J by 5 bases, with 10 bases left in between. This CDR3 spans 13 amino acids. Here the CDR3 DNA reads TGTGCCAGCAGCCGTGGGGGAGGAGATACGCAGTATTTT. Translation gives CASSRGGGDTQYF.

The chain uses TRBV5-4 and TRBJ2-5; 7 nucleotides line up with TRBD2. This CDR3 region has 15 residues. The V gene end was trimmed by 1 base and the J gene end by 3 bases; junction bases not matched to a gene: 6. Germline loops: CDR1 SGHNT, CDR2 YYREEE (reference sequence). CDR3 sequence (DNA): TGTGCCAGCAGCTTGTATGGGGGGGGGAAAGAGACCCAGTACTTC. This gives the protein CASSLYGGGKETQYF.

This clone appeared a few times. The V gene is TRBV24-1, the J gene TRBJ2-5, with D perhaps matching TRBD1 (6 bases). The CDR3 length is 15 residues. The V end was cut by 7 bases, the J end by 1 base, with 15 bases between. Germline V gene sequence: CDR1 KGHDR, CDR2 SFDVKD. CDR3 residues: CATSNPDRFQETQYF. Written as DNA, the CDR3 is TGTGCCACCAGCAATCCGGACAGATTCCAAGAGACCCAGTACTTC.

This chain uses TRBV19 with TRBJ2-7; D unclear. This CDR3 comprises 14 residues. Looked up from germline, CDR1 is LNHDA and CDR2 is SQIVND (reference sequence). V was cut by 5 bases and J by 2 bases, with 13 bases left in between. This CDR3 is CASSPTVGTYEQYF. The CDR3 DNA follows: TGTGCCAGTAGTCCCACGGTCGGTACCTACGAGCAGTACTTC.

V is TRBV6-5 and J is TRBJ1-1; 7 positions agree with TRBD1. This CDR3 is 13 amino acids long. Germline CDR1 is MNHEY and CDR2 is SVGAGI. V shed 6 bases and J 5 bases; nucleotides not matched to a gene: 6. The CDR3 DNA is TGTGCCAGCAGAGGGGGCGCGAGGACTGAAGCTTTCTTT. Its protein is CASRGGARTEAFF.

The chain employs TRBV15 and TRBJ2-5; TRBD2 matches at 10 bases. The CDR3 sequence is 19 residues long. CDR1 and CDR2 (germline): LNHNV, YYDKDF (reference sequence). Trimming at V came to 0 bases and at J to 3 bases, leaving 13 bases not matched to a gene. CDR3 nucleotide sequence: TGTGCCACCAGCAGAGATCCCCCCTTCACTAGCGGGGCCGAAGAGACCCAGTACTTC. Residues: CATSRDPPFTSGAEETQYF. Using reference TRBV15 and TRBJ2-5 for the parts outside the CDR3, the full variable domain is DAMVIQNPRYQVTQFGKPVTLSCSQTLNHNVMYWYQQKSSQAPKLLFHYYDKDFNNEADTPDNFQSRRPNTSFCFLDIRSPGLGDTAMYLCATSRDPPFTSGAEETQYFGPGTRLLVL.

The chain uses TRBV27 and TRBJ2-1; D gene ambiguous. The length of the CDR3 is 15 residues. V lost 4 bases, J lost 10 bases, and 20 bases lay in between. CDR1 MNHEY and CDR2 SMNVEV come from the germline V gene (reference sequence). The CDR3 DNA reads TGTGCCAGCAGTTCTCCGTCACTTGTCCCAACGGAGCAGTTCTTC. Its translation is CASSSPSLVPTEQFF.

The V call is TRBV7-2, the J call TRBJ2-5; 11 bases align to TRBD2. The V and J ends lost 3 bases and 7 bases, in that order; junction bases with no gene match: 4. Germline values: CDR1 SGHTA, CDR2 FQGNSA. The CDR3 spans 14 residues. The CDR3 bases are TGTGCCAGCAGCTTTAGCGGGGGGGAAAGGACCCAGTACTTC. Its protein product is CASSFSGGERTQYF.

J is TRBJ1-2 and V is TRBV5-1; D is unresolved. The CDR3 has 14 residues. V was shortened by 1 base and J by 2 bases, with 9 bases between the two germline ends. From germline, CDR1 is SGHRS and CDR2 YFSETQ. The CDR3 region is CASSLPSGNYGYTF. DNA for the CDR3: TGCGCCAGCAGCTTGCCGTCGGGGAACTATGGCTACACCTTC.

This rearrangement joins TRBV11-2 to TRBJ1-3; tentative D call: TRBD1 (6 bases). Germline V gene data show CDR1 as SGHAT and CDR2 as FQNNGV. This CDR3 contains 17 residues. The V end lost 5 bases, the J end lost 0 bases, and 17 bases lay between the germline ends. This CDR3 reads CASSPHQGPSSGNTIYF. The CDR3 DNA follows: TGTGCCAGCAGCCCCCATCAGGGGCCAAGCTCTGGAAACACCATATATTTT.

The chain combines TRBV12-3 or TRBV12-4 with TRBJ2-2; no clear D. The CDR3 extends over 13 amino acids. Trimming removed 2 bases from V and 4 bases from J, with 5 bases in between. The CDR3 reads CASSLTVTGELFF. The CDR3 coding sequence is TGTGCCAGCAGTTTAACAGTCACCGGGGAGCTGTTTTTT.

This clone was counted once. The chain is built from TRBV5-1 and TRBJ1-1; no firm D call. The CDR3 loop spans 14 amino acids. V gave up 0 bases and J gave up 4 bases, with 10 bases separating them. The germline V gene encodes CDR1 SGHRS and CDR2 YFSETQ. DNA for the CDR3: TGCGCCAGCAGCTTGGGATCGGGGAGCACTGAAGCTTTCTTT. It specifies CASSLGSGSTEAFF.

The rearrangement uses TRBV5-6 and TRBJ1-5; D is possibly TRBD1 (6 bases). Germline-derived CDR1 and CDR2 are SGHDT and YYEEEE. The CDR3 consists of 17 residues. The V end was cut by 0 bases, the J end by 4 bases, with 17 bases between. The CDR3 DNA reads TGTGCCAGCAGCTTGGGAGGCGAAGGGGGTGGAAATCAGCCCCAGCATTTT. Its translation is CASSLGGEGGGNQPQHF. The complete variable domain, with remaining parts taken from reference TRBV5-6 and TRBJ1-5, reads DAGVTQSPTHLIKTRGQQVTLRCSPKSGHDTVSWYQQALGQGPQFIFQYYEEEERQRGNFPDRFSGHQFPNYSSELNVNALLLGDSALYLCASSLGGEGGGNQPQHFGDGTRLSIL.

The CDR3 is CASSERGTTYTDTQYF. Here the CDR3 DNA reads TGTGCCAGCAGTGAAAGGGGGACTACATACACAGATACGCAGTATTTT. This chain uses TRBV6-1 with TRBJ2-3, with a tentative D call TRBD2 (7 bases). The germline V and J ends were trimmed by 2 bases and 2 bases, with 14 bases remaining between them. The CDR3 loop spans 16 amino acids. Germline CDR1 reads MNHNS; CDR2 reads SASEGT.

The chain carries TRBV3-1 (or the pseudogene TRBV3-2) and TRBJ2-7, with a tentative D call TRBD1 (6 bases). There are 14 residues in the CDR3. Trimming cost V 8 bases and J 5 bases, with 19 bases left between them. Germline V gene data show CDR1 as LGHDT and CDR2 as YNNKEL (reference sequence). CDR3 sequence (DNA): TGTGCCAGCTCAAGGGGCAGGGGCCGAAACGAGCAGTACTTC. It yields the protein CASSRGRGRNEQYF.

This clone was seen more than once but under ten times. This chain connects TRBV5-1 to TRBJ2-5; 9 nucleotides line up with TRBD1. This CDR3 contains 16 residues. Germline V gene data show CDR1 as SGHRS and CDR2 as YFSETQ. Germline trimming cut 0 bases from V and 4 bases from J; bases unmatched to any gene: 7. The CDR3 bases are TGCGCCAGCAGCTTGGGGGACAGGGTGGGACTAGAGACCCAGTACTTC. Protein product: CASSLGDRVGLETQYF. The variable domain in full, with the rest retrieved from reference TRBV5-1 and TRBJ2-5, is KAGVTQTPRYLIKTRGQQVTLSCSPISGHRSVSWYQQTPGQGLQFLFEYFSETQRNKGNFPGRFSGRQFSNSRSEMNVSTLELGDSALYLCASSLGDRVGLETQYFGPGTRLLVL.

The chain carries TRBV5-4 and TRBJ1-2; 8 bases agree with TRBD1. Trimming at V came to 4 bases and at J to 4 bases, leaving 6 bases not matched to a gene. In germline, CDR1 is SGHNT, CDR2 YYREEE (reference sequence). The CDR3 runs 14 residues. DNA for the CDR3: TGTGCCAGCAGCAACCGGGACAGGTCCTATGGCTACACCTTC. Translation gives CASSNRDRSYGYTF.

J is TRBJ1-6 and V is TRBV11-2, with a weak D call TRBD1 (5 bases). CDR3 length: 14 residues. Trimming stripped 0 bases from V and 12 bases from J, with 12 bases between. CDR1 is SGHAT and CDR2 is FQNNGV in the germline V gene. CDR3 sequence (DNA): TGTGCCAGCAGCTTAGACAGGGTGGGATTACCCCTCCACTTT. This translates into CASSLDRVGLPLHF.

The gene calls are TRBV5-8 and TRBJ2-2, with no clear D. From germline, CDR1 is SGHTS and CDR2 YDEGEE. V shed 3 bases and J shed 4 bases, with 10 bases lying between them. The length of the CDR3 is 14 residues. The CDR3, as DNA: TGTGCCAGCAGCTGGCTCGGGTTCACCGGGGAGCTGTTTTTT. Protein: CASSWLGFTGELFF.

The table lists this clone with a count of one. The V gene is TRBV5-1, the J gene TRBJ1-2; 10 nucleotides agree with TRBD1. The length of the CDR3 is 16 residues. The V gene end was trimmed by 0 bases and the J gene end by 4 bases; junction bases not matched to a gene: 6. Germline-derived CDR1 and CDR2 are SGHRS and YFSETQ. CDR3 residues: CASSLVTGGVGYGYTF. For the CDR3, the DNA is TGCGCCAGCAGCTTGGTGACAGGGGGCGTAGGCTATGGCTACACCTTC.

The V and J genes are TRBV5-5 and TRBJ1-2, with 8 nucleotides matching TRBD1. Germline assignment: CDR1 SGHKS and CDR2 YYEKEE (reference sequence). The CDR3 contains 14 residues. V shed 0 bases, J shed 7 bases, and the junction held 5 bases outside the gene matches. This CDR3 is CASSLVTGGVGYTF. The DNA of the CDR3 is TGTGCCAGCAGCTTGGTAACAGGGGGGGTTGGCTACACCTTC. Using reference TRBV5-5 and TRBJ1-2 for the parts outside the CDR3, the full variable domain is DAGVTQSPTHLIKTRGQQVTLRCSPISGHKSVSWYQQVLGQGPQFIFQYYEKEERGRGNFPDRFSARQFPNYSSELNVNALLLGDSALYLCASSLVTGGVGYTFGSGTRLTVV.